The clone carrying this T cell receptor beta chain has just a few counts. Its specificity is unknown. Amplification used 60 Vbeta primers and 13 Jbeta primers. Here immunoSEQ multiplex PCR was the method, and the copy in TCRdb shows in-frame clones only, minus some. This table holds some 150,000 clones, 55% to 70% found once. This sample is drawn from a study of cytomegalovirus exposure and HLA in healthy donors. Study-level results: In a later analysis, HLA-C alleles had the fewest associated TCRs, DRB1 alleles the most. A later analysis found most CMV-associated TCR beta chains apparently HLA-restricted. Analysis performed later found about 17,000 TCR beta sequences associated with HLA alleles at 0.05 false discovery rate. Roughly even sequencing depth across donors was the assumption behind the presence/absence analyses.

Germline V gives CDR1 SNHLY, CDR2 FYNNEI. The CDR3 has 14 residues. Trimming left V 3 bases short and J 1 base short, with 8 bases between. The sequencing input was PBMCs. This chain links TRBV2 with TRBJ2-3, with D possibly matching TRBD1 (5 bases). This receptor was identified in a woman aged 55-75 years in good health and CMV-seropositive. The CDR3 region is CASSDQGGTDTQYF. The CDR3, as DNA: TGTGCCAGCAGTGACCAGGGTGGCACAGATACGCAGTATTTT.